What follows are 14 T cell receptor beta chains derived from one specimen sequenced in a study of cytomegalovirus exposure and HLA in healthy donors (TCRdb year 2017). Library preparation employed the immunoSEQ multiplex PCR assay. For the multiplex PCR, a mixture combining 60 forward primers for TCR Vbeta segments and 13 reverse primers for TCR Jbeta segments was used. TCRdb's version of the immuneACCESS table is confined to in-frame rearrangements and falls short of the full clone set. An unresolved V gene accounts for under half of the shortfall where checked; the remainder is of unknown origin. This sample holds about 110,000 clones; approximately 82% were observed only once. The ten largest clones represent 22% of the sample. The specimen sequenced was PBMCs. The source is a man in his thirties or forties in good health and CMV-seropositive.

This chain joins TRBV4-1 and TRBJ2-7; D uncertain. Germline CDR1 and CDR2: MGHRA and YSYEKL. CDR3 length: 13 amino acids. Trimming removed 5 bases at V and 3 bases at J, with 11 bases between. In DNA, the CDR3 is TGCGCCAGCAGCGTACGGCGAGACTACGAGCAGTACGTC. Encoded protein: CASSVRRDYEQYV.

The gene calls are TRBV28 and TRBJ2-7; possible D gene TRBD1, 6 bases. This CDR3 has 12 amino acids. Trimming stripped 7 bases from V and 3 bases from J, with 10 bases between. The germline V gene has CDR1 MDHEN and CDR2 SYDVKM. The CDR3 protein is CASNRAFYEQYF. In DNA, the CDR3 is TGTGCCAGCAACAGGGCCTTCTACGAGCAGTACTTC.

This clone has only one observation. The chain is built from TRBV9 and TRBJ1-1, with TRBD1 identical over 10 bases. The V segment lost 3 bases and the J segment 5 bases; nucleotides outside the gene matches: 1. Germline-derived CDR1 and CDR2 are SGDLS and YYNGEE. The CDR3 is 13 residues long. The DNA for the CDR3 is TGTGCCAGCAGCGCGGGACAGGGGACTGAAGCTTTCTTT. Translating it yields CASSAGQGTEAFF.

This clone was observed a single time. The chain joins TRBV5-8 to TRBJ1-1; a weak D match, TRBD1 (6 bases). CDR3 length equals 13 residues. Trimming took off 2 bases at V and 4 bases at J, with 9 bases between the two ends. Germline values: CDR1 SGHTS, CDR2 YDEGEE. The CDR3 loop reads CASSFYRATEAFF. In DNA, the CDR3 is TGTGCCAGCAGCTTTTACAGGGCCACTGAAGCTTTCTTT.

The CDR3 here is CASSLRLDGTDTQYF. CDR3 DNA: TGTGCCAGCAGCTTACGACTAGATGGCACAGATACGCAGTATTTT. The genes are TRBV13 and TRBJ2-3; a weak D match, TRBD2 (6 bases). The V gene's germline CDR1 is PRHDT and CDR2 FYEKMQ (reference sequence). There are 15 residues in the CDR3. Deletions cut 2 bases from V and 1 base from J, with 10 bases between.

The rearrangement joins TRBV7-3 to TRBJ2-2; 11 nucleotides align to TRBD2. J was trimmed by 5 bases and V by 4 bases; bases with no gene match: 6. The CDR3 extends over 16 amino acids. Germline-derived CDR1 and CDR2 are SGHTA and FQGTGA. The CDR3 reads CASSSSGGRETGELFF. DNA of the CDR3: TGTGCCAGCAGCTCTAGCGGGGGGCGGGAAACCGGGGAGCTGTTTTTT. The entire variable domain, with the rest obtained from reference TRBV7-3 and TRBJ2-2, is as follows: GAGVSQTPSNKVTEKGKYVELRCDPISGHTALYWYRQSLGQGPEFLIYFQGTGAADDSGLPNDRFFAVRPEGSVSTLKIQRTERGDSAVYLCASSSSGGRETGELFFGEGSRLTVL.

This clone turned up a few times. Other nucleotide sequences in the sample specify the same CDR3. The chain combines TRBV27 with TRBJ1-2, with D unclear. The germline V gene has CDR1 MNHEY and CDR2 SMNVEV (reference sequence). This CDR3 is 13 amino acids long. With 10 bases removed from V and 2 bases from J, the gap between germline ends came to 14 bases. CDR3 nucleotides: TGTGCCACCACGGACGGGATCAACTATGGCTACACCTTC. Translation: CATTDGINYGYTF.

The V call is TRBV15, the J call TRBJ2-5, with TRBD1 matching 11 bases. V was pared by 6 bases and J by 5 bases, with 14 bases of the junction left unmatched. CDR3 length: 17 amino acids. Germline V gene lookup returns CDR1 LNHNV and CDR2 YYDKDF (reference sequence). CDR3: CATRPMSRTGGEETQYF. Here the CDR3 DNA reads TGTGCCACCAGACCCATGTCCCGGACAGGGGGCGAGGAGACCCAGTACTTC.

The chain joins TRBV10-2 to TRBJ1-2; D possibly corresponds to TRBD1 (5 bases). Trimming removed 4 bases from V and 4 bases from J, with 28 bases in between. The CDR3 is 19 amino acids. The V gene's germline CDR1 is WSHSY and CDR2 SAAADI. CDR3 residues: CASSGLEDPRAYWVYGYTF. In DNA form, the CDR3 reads TGCGCCAGCAGTGGGCTGGAAGACCCCAGGGCTTACTGGGTCTATGGCTACACCTTC.

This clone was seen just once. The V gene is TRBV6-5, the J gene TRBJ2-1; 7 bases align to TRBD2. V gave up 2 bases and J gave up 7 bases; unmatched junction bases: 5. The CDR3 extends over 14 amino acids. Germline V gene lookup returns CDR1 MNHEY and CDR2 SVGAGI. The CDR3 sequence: CASSYTGTTNEQFF. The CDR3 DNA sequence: TGTGCCAGCAGTTACACCGGGACTACGAATGAGCAGTTCTTC.

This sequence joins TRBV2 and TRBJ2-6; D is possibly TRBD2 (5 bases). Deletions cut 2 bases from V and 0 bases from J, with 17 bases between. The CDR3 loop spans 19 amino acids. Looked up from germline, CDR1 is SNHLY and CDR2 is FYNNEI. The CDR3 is CASSERVASLNSGANVLTF. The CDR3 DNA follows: TGTGCCAGCAGTGAACGCGTTGCTAGCCTTAACTCTGGGGCCAACGTCCTGACTTTC.

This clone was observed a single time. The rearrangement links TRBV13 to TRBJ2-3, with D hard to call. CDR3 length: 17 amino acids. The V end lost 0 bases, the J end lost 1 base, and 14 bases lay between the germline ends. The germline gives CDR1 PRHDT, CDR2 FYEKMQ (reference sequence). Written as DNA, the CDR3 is TGTGCCAGCAGCTTAGGCCTAACCGGGTCCCGCACAGATACGCAGTATTTT. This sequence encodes CASSLGLTGSRTDTQYF. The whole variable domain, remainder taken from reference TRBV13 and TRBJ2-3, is AAGVIQSPRHLIKEKRETATLKCYPIPRHDTVYWYQQGPGQDPQFLISFYEKMQSDKGSIPDRFSAQQFSDYHSELNMSSLELGDSALYFCASSLGLTGSRTDTQYFGPGTRLTVL.

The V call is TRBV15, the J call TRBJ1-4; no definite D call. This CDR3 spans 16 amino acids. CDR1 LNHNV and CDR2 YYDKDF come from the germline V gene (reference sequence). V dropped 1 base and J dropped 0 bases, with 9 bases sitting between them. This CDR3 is CATSRARSATNEKLFF. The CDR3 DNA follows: TGTGCCACCAGCAGAGCACGGAGTGCAACTAATGAAAAACTGTTTTTT.

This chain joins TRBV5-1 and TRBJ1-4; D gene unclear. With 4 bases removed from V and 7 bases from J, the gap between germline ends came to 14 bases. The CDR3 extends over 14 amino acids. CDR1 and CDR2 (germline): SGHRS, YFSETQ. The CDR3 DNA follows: TGCGCCAGCAGCCCCAGTTACAGAAGTGAAAAACTGTTTTTT. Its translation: CASSPSYRSEKLFF.